This entry describes one TCR beta chain. Its target is unknown. The Oncomine TCR Beta short-read assay was applied to DNA of cultured CD4+ T cells. TCRdb passed the PCR reads through MiXCR, listing each CDR3 protein once. The table records over 20,000 distinct CDR3 sequences, less than 45% of them present only once. These data belong to a study of vaccination and CD4 T cells after COVID-19. For the study at large: Diagnosis preceded the drawing of post-COVID samples by a median around 95 days (range 35 to 161). Median time from second vaccine dose to sampling was about 70 days (14 to 241). General observations from the study: Within the convalescent patients, a median approximately 86% of the SARS-CoV-2-reactive clones were ones that appeared only post-vaccination.

The time point: late sampling 161 to 241 days after vaccination in three convalescent patients. The sample's treatment: approximately nine-day PBMC culture with coronavirus spike peptide pools or control peptides (ViraFEST assay). Here the sequenced sample was CD4+ T cells from blood, cultured in vitro, taken about 7 months after SARS-CoV-2 vaccination. The TCR was taken from a human donor who had recovered from COVID-19.

As DNA, the CDR3 is TGCAGTGCTCAGGCCCCGCGTAGCGGGACCTACGAGCAGTACTTC. Translating it yields CSAQAPRSGTYEQYF. The chain couples TRBV20-1 to TRBJ2-7; 8 nucleotides line up with TRBD2. The germline V gene has CDR1 DFQATT and CDR2 SNEGSKA (reference sequence). The V and J ends lost 5 bases and 2 bases, in that order; junction bases with no gene match: 11. This CDR3 is built from 15 residues.